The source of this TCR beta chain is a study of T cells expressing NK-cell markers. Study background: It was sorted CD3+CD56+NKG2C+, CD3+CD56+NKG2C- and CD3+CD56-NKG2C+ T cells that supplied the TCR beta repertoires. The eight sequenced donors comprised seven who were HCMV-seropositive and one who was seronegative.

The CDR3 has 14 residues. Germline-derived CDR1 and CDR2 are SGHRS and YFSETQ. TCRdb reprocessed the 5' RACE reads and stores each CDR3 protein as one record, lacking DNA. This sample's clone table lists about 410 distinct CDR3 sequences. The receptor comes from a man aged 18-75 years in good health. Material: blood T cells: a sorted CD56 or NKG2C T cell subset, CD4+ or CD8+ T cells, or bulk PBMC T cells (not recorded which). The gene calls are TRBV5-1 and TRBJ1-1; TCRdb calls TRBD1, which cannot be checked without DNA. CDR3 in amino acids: CASMRTGPNTEAFF.